The rows below give T cell receptor beta chains drawn from one sample of a study of neurological immune-mediated disorders. TCRdb re-called the 5' RACE reads through MiXCR, storing one row per CDR3 protein. The data show 100,000 or so distinct CDR3 sequences, around 14% seen once. The sequencing input was PBMCs. The receptors stem from a female donor with HTLV-1-associated myelopathy (HAM/TSP). CDR3s include the opening cysteine and the closing phenylalanine or tryptophan. D genes are given only for firm matches. Not all rows give a size; the values are once, few, many and, for expanded clones, a class.

V gene,CDR3 length,clone size,D gene,J gene,CDR3 DNA,CDR3 protein
TRBV5-5,13,many,TRBD2,TRBJ2-5,TGTGCCAGCAGCTTGTGGGGGGGAGAGACCCAGTACTTC,CASSLWGGETQYF
TRBV5-5,12,many,-,TRBJ2-3,TGTGCCAGCAGCTTATTCCCAGATACGCAGTATTTT,CASSLFPDTQYF
TRBV7-9,15,-,-,TRBJ2-5,TGTGCCAGCAGCTTAGTCGGATGGGGGAAGGAGACCCAGTACTTC,CASSLVGWGKETQYF
TRBV3-1,18,many,TRBD1,TRBJ2-2,TGTGCCAGCAGCCAAGCTGATCGGCCAGGGGGAAACACCGGGGAGCTGTTTTTT,CASSQADRPGGNTGELFF
TRBV6-7,15,-,TRBD1,TRBJ2-5,TGTGCCAGCAGTACCGGACAGGGGGCCAAAGAGACCCAGTACTTC,CASSTGQGAKETQYF
TRBV28,14,many,TRBD1,TRBJ1-6,TGTGCCAGCAGTTTAGGGGACAGAAATTCACCCCTCCACTTT,CASSLGDRNSPLHF
TRBV12-3/TRBV12-4,16,many,TRBD1,TRBJ2-7,TGTGCCAGCAGTCCCCGGGGGGGACAGGGGCTCTACGAGCAGTACTTC,CASSPRGGQGLYEQYF
TRBV20-1,15,many,-,TRBJ1-2,TGCAGTGCTAGAGATAGGGTCAGCAGAAAGTATGGCTACACCTTC,CSARDRVSRKYGYTF
TRBV29-1,12,many,-,TRBJ2-7,TGCAGCGTTGCGCCCAAAACCTACGAGCAGTACTTC,CSVAPKTYEQYF
TRBV7-9,15,many,TRBD1,TRBJ2-2,TGTGCCAGCAGCCCGGACAGGGCCGGGCACGGGGAGCTGTTTTTT,CASSPDRAGHGELFF
TRBV28,16,many,-,TRBJ1-5,TGTGCCAGCAGTCACACAGGGAAAGGTGGCAATCAGCCCCAGCATTTT,CASSHTGKGGNQPQHF
TRBV13,16,many,-,TRBJ1-3,TGTGCCAGCATCCGGGGTCGGCGTGCCTCTGGAAACACCATATATTTT,CASIRGRRASGNTIYF
TRBV5-5,14,many,-,TRBJ2-7,TGTGCCAGCAGCTTGGCCCGCTCCTCCTACGAGCAGTACTTC,CASSLARSSYEQYF
TRBV6-5,13,many,-,TRBJ2-5,TGTGCCAGCAGTCGACACAGTCAAGAGACCCAGTACTTC,CASSRHSQETQYF
TRBV7-9,15,few,-,TRBJ1-1,TGTGGTATCGGACAGACTGGTCTTCGAGGCACTGAAGCTTTCTTT,CGIGQTGLRGTEAFF
TRBV20-1,11,many,-,TRBJ2-1,TGCAGTGCTGTGGAATACAATGAGCAGTTCTTC,CSAVEYNEQFF
TRBV20-1,13,many,TRBD1,TRBJ2-1,TGCAGTGTCGAGGACAGGGGGTCCTATGAGCAGTTCTTC,CSVEDRGSYEQFF
TRBV4-2,14,-,TRBD1,TRBJ2-2,TGTGTCAGCAGCCGGGACAGGGACATCGGGGAGCTGTTTTTT,CVSSRDRDIGELFF
TRBV12-3/TRBV12-4,14,many,TRBD2,TRBJ2-7,TGTGCCAGCAGCTCAGGACTAGCGGACTACGAGCAGTACTTC,CASSSGLADYEQYF
TRBV6-2/TRBV6-3,16,many,-,TRBJ2-3,TGTGCCAGCAGTTACGGTCGGCGGCGGCGCACAGATACGCAGTATTTT,CASSYGRRRRTDTQYF
TRBV18,13,many,-,TRBJ1-2,TGTGCCAGCTCACCGGACGGTGACTATGGCTACACCTTC,CASSPDGDYGYTF
TRBV27,13,many,-,TRBJ1-5,TGTGCCAGCAGTTTGTCCACCGTTCAGCCCCAGCATTTT,CASSLSTVQPQHF
TRBV6-5,13,many,-,TRBJ2-4,TGTGCCAGCAGGGAACTAGCCAAAAACATTCAGTACTTC,CASRELAKNIQYF
TRBV7-2,15,many,-,TRBJ2-3,TGTGCCAGCAGCTTTGTAGGGCGAGGGACAGATACGCAGTATTTT,CASSFVGRGTDTQYF
TRBV29-1,13,many,-,TRBJ2-1,TGCAGCGTTGGTGGGACGAGGTACAATGAGCAGTTCTTC,CSVGGTRYNEQFF
TRBV5-1,14,-,-,TRBJ2-3,TGCGCCAGCAGCTTGGCCGAGCGCACAGATACGCAGTATTTT,CASSLAERTDTQYF
TRBV7-2,15,-,-,TRBJ2-7,TGTGCCAGCAGCTTAGGAGTCGGGGGGCCCTACGAGCAGTACTTC,CASSLGVGGPYEQYF
TRBV5-4,14,many,TRBD1,TRBJ2-7,TGTGCCAGCAGGGAAGGACAGGGGAGCGGCGAGCAGTACTTC,CASREGQGSGEQYF
TRBV20-1,14,few,-,TRBJ2-2,TGCAGTCCTAGAAGGGGGGGCAGCACCGGGGAGCTGTTTTTT,CSPRRGGSTGELFF
TRBV9,16,many,-,TRBJ2-6,TGTGCCAGCAGCGTAGGGACGGTCTCTGGGGCCAACGTCCTGACTTTC,CASSVGTVSGANVLTF
TRBV11-2,13,many,-,TRBJ1-1,TGTGCCAGCAGCTTATTGTGGAAGACTGAAGCTTTCTTT,CASSLLWKTEAFF
TRBV5-1,14,many,TRBD1,TRBJ2-1,TGCGCCAGCAGGCCGGGACAGGGATACAATGAGCAGTTCTTC,CASRPGQGYNEQFF
TRBV5-5,14,many,-,TRBJ1-5,TGTGCCAGCAGCTTGTTAGGGGACAATCAGCCCCAGCATTTT,CASSLLGDNQPQHF
TRBV5-1,16,few,TRBD1,TRBJ2-7,TGCGCCAGCAGCTCACGGACAGGGGGTACCTCCTACGAGCAGTACTTC,CASSSRTGGTSYEQYF
TRBV20-1,17,many,-,TRBJ2-6,TGCAGTGCTGGGGAGGTCAGGGGTCTGTCTGGGGCCAACGTCCTGACTTTC,CSAGEVRGLSGANVLTF
TRBV27,16,many,TRBD1,TRBJ1-5,TGTGCCAGCAGTTCCTCACTCAGGGGGTCCAATCAGCCCCAGCATTTT,CASSSSLRGSNQPQHF
TRBV5-6,13,few,-,TRBJ2-7,TGTGCCAGCAACTTGGGTGAAATCTACGAGCAGTACTTC,CASNLGEIYEQYF
TRBV20-1,13,many,-,TRBJ2-4,TGCAGTGCCGGCGAATTCGGCAAAAACATTCAGTACTTC,CSAGEFGKNIQYF
TRBV28,12,many,-,TRBJ1-2,TGTGCCAGCAGCAACGAGCAGTCCCCTGAAACCTTC,CASSNEQSPETF
TRBV2,15,many,TRBD2,TRBJ2-3,TGTGCCAGCAGAGATAGCGGGGGCCGCACAGATACGCAGTATTTT,CASRDSGGRTDTQYF
TRBV3-1,14,many,-,TRBJ2-3,TGTGCCAGCAGCCAAGCGGGGAGCACAGATACGCAGTATTTT,CASSQAGSTDTQYF
TRBV7-9,14,many,-,TRBJ2-5,TGTGCCAGCAGCTTTGGTGGGAGTGGGGAGACCCAGTACTTC,CASSFGGSGETQYF
TRBV5-1,14,many,TRBD1,TRBJ2-7,TGCGCCAGCAGCTGGGGACAGGCGATGGGCGAGCAGTACTTC,CASSWGQAMGEQYF
TRBV29-1,12,many,TRBD1,TRBJ1-5,TGCAGCGCAGGGACAGGGGTCCAGCCCCAGCATTTT,CSAGTGVQPQHF
TRBV12-3/TRBV12-4,16,many,-,TRBJ2-5,TGTGCCAGCAGTCGCGGGCCGGGCCGAAGGAGGGAGACCCAGTACTTC,CASSRGPGRRRETQYF
TRBV24-1,20,-,TRBD1,TRBJ2-2,TGTGCCACCAGTGATTTAACGAGGCCTGCGGACAGGGTGAACACCGGGGAGCTGTTTTTT,CATSDLTRPADRVNTGELFF
TRBV3-1,12,-,-,TRBJ2-7,TGTGCCAGCAGCCATGCAAACTACGAGCAGTACTTC,CASSHANYEQYF
TRBV20-1,15,many,TRBD2,TRBJ2-1,TGCAGTGCTACTAGCGGGGGGGCCCTTAGCAATGAGCAGTTCTTC,CSATSGGALSNEQFF
TRBV28,16,many,TRBD1,TRBJ2-1,TGTGCCAGCAGCCCCACACCGGGACAGGGGAACGATGAGCAGTTCTTC,CASSPTPGQGNDEQFF